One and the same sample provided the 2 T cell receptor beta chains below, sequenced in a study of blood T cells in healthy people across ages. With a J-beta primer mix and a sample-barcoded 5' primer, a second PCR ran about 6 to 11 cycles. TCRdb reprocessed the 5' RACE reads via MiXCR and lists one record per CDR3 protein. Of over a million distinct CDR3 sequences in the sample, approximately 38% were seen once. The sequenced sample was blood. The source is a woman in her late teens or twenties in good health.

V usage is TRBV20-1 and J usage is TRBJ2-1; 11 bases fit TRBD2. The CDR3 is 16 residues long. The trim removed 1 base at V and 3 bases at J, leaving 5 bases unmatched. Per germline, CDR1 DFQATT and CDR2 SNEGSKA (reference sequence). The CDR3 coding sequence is TGCAGTGCTAGAGTTCTAGCGGGGGGAAACTACAATGAGCAGTTCTTC. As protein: CSARVLAGGNYNEQFF.

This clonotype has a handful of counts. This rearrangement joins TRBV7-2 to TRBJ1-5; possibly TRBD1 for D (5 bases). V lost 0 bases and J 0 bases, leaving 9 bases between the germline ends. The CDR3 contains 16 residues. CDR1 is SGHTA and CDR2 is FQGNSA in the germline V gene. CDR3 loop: CASSLAPGHSNQPQHF. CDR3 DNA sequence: TGTGCCAGCAGCTTAGCCCCAGGGCATAGCAATCAGCCCCAGCATTTT.